Listed below are T cell receptor beta chains from one sample, sequenced in a study of CD8 T cells in ankylosing spondylitis. TCRdb used MiXCR to reprocess the 5' RACE reads, holding one entry per CDR3 protein. The sample shows 220,000 or so distinct CDR3 sequences, around 17% of them seen only once. The sample taken for sequencing was blood, either unsorted or a sorted T cell fraction (not recorded which). Source of these receptors: a male donor with ankylosing spondylitis. Both conserved end residues are part of each CDR3. The D gene is left open where the match is weak. Clone size is not always given. Where it is, it says once, few, many or a class for expanded clones.

V	J	D	size	CDR3	DNA
TRBV6-5	TRBJ2-2	NA	few	CASSYSFVGESTGELFF	TGTGCCAGCAGTTACTCATTTGTGGGGGAATCTACCGGGGAGCTGTTTTTT
TRBV18	TRBJ2-7	NA	NA	CASSPLSLAENNYEQYF	TGTGCCAGCTCCCCGCTCAGTTTAGCAGAGAATAACTACGAGCAGTACTTC
TRBV5-1	TRBJ2-2	TRBD2	few	CASSLGLAGLTGELFF	TGCGCCAGCAGCTTAGGACTAGCGGGGCTCACCGGGGAGCTGTTTTTT
TRBV7-9	TRBJ1-4	NA	few	CASSPPNPTNEKLFF	TGTGCCAGCAGCCCCCCAAACCCAACTAATGAAAAACTGTTTTTT
TRBV7-7	TRBJ2-7	NA	NA	CASSLALGTYEQYF	TGTGCCAGCAGCTTGGCTCTGGGTACCTACGAGCAGTACTTC
TRBV28	TRBJ1-5	NA	few	CASSLAAGGQPQHF	TGTGCCAGCAGTTTAGCTGCAGGAGGTCAGCCCCAGCATTTT
TRBV7-2	TRBJ2-7	NA	NA	CASSSSFSYEQYF	TGTGCCAGCAGCAGCTCCTTTTCCTACGAGCAGTACTTC
TRBV13	TRBJ2-7	NA	NA	CASSLGLRDLGYEQYF	TGTGCCAGCAGCTTAGGCCTTAGGGACTTAGGATACGAGCAGTACTTC
TRBV7-9	TRBJ2-7	TRBD2	NA	CASSSGTSGRGGSEQYF	TGTGCCAGCAGTTCCGGGACTAGCGGGAGAGGGGGTTCCGAGCAGTACTTC
TRBV12-1	TRBJ1-1	NA	few	CASSHLPGQGIGAFF	TGTGCCAGCAGCCACCTTCCGGGACAGGGGATTGGAGCTTTCTTT
TRBV7-9	TRBJ2-2	NA	few	CASRSGLDTGELFF	TGTGCCAGCAGGTCGGGTCTTGACACCGGGGAGCTGTTTTTT